This T cell receptor (beta chain) was obtained from a study of blood T cells in healthy people across ages. A note on this clonotype: The antigen remains undetermined.

A second 7 to 11 cycle PCR used barcoded and J-beta primers. TCRdb called the 5' RACE reads again in MiXCR, with one record for every CDR3 protein. The repertoire includes roughly 1,700,000 distinct CDR3 sequences, roughly 27% of them detected once, and roughly 8.2% sits in the top ten. Overall study findings and caveats: TCR beta diversity per million T cells fell roughly linearly with age.

The receptor was derived from a woman in her 30s in good health. Sample: blood.

This chain's CDR3 is CASGDRVAGELFF. CDR3 sequence (DNA): TGTGCCAGCGGGGACAGGGTGGCCGGGGAGCTGTTTTTT. The chain has TRBV12-3 or TRBV12-4 and TRBJ2-2; 9 positions match TRBD1. The CDR3 runs to 13 residues. V lost 8 bases and J lost 6; bases outside the gene matches: 4.